This T cell receptor (beta chain) was observed in a study of cytotoxic CD8 clonotypes in ibrutinib-treated CLL. On the study more broadly: The study included approximately 10 relapsed/refractory and under 16 treatment-naive patients; about 17 had IGHV unmutated disease. General study findings and limits: Baseline clonality, higher than in age-matched healthy donors, tracked circulating CD8+ T-cell counts. Ibrutinib response saw clonality rise, and progression saw it return toward baseline.

Looked up from germline, CDR1 is SGDLS and CDR2 is YYNGEE. The V end was cut by 0 bases, the J end by 6 bases, with 16 bases between. The CDR3 runs to 16 residues. With regard to this clone: Its antigen is as yet unknown.

Sequencing was designed to attain a depth spanning 1 in 200,000 to 1 in 1 million T cells. Libraries were prepared by immunoSEQ multiplex PCR; TCRdb keeps only in-frame clonotypes and omits some of them. The data show 65,000 to 95,000 clones, roughly 84% seen once. J is TRBJ1-5 and V is TRBV9; no clear D. The sequenced sample was PBMCs, obtained before ibrutinib treatment. The TCR comes from a human donor with chronic lymphocytic leukemia. The CDR3 region has the DNA TGTGCCAGCAGCGTAGAGCCCCCTCCCGGGAGTCAGCCCCAGCATTTT. Protein sequence: CASSVEPPPGSQPQHF.